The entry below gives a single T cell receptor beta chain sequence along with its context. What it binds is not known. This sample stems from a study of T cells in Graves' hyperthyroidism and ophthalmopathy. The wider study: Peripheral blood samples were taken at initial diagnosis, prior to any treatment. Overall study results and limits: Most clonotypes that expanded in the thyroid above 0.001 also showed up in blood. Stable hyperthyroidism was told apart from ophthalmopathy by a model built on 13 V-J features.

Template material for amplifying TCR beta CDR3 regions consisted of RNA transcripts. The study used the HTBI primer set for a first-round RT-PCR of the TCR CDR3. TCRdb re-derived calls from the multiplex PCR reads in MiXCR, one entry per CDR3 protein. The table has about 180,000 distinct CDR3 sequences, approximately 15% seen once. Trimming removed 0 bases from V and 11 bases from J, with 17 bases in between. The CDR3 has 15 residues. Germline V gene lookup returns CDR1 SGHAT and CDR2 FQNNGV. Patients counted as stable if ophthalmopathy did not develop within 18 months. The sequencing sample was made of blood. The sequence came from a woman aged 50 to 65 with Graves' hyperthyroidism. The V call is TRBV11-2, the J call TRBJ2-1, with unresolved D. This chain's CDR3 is CASSLDSVELGKQFF. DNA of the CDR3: TGTGCCAGCAGCTTAGATAGTGTTGAATTGGGGAAGCAGTTCTTC.